What follows is one T cell receptor beta chain and its context. Antigen specificity is unknown. Collection occurred without any documented infections or immune events in donors. V was clipped by 9 bases and J by 4 bases; unmatched bases: 7. Germline lookup yields CDR1 MNHEY and CDR2 SVGAGI. The CDR3 is made up of 14 amino acids. Sequenced by immunoSEQ multiplex PCR; TCRdb stores in-frame clones only, minus some. The sample consists of some 90,000 clones, 88% of them appearing once. The data are from a study of identifying expanded T cells in peripheral blood. Findings and limits, study-wide: Over approximately two and four weeks, about 17 and 20 clones changed, versus approximately 1.2 between replicates.

Sequencing used blood. The chain recombines TRBV6-5 with TRBJ2-7, with 12 bases identical to TRBD1. This receptor was taken from a person aged 18 to 70 in good health. The CDR3 spells CARKGTGGRYEQYF. CDR3 DNA: TGTGCCAGGAAAGGGACAGGGGGCCGGTACGAGCAGTACTTC.